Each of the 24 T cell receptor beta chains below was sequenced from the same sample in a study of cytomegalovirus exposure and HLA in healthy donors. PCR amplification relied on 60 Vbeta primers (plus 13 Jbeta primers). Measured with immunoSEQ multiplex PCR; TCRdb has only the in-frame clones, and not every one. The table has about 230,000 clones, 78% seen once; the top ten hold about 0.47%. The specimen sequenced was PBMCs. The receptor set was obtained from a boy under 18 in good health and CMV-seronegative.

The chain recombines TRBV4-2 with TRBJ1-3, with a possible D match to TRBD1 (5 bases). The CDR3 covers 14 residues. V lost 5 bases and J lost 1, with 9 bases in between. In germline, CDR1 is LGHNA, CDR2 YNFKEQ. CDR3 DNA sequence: TGTGCCAGCAGCATAACAGGATCTGGAAACACCATATATTTT. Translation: CASSITGSGNTIYF.

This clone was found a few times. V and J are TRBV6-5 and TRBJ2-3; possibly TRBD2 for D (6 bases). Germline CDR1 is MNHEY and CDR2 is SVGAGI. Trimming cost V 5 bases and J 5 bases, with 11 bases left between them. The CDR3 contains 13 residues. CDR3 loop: CASSALGGDTQYF. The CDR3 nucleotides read TGTGCCAGCAGTGCTCTGGGGGGAGATACGCAGTATTTT.

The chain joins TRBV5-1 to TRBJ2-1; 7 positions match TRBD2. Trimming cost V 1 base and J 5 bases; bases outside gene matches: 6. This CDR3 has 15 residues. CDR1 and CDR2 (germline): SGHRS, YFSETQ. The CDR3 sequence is CASSLRGVRHNEQFF. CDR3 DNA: TGCGCCAGCAGCTTGCGGGGGGTACGCCACAATGAGCAGTTCTTC.

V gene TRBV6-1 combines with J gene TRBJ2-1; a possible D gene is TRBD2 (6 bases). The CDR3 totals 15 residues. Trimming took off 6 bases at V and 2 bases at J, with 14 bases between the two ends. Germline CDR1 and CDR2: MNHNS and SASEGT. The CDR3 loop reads CASRGSLATYNEQFF. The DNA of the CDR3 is TGTGCCAGCAGGGGCAGTCTAGCGACCTACAATGAGCAGTTCTTC.

CDR3 region: CASSSHDGGDYEQYF. CDR3 in DNA: TGTGCCAGCAGCTCCCATGACGGGGGGGACTACGAGCAGTACTTC. V gene TRBV7-9 combines with J gene TRBJ2-7; 8 bases map to TRBD2. Trimming at V came to 4 bases and at J to 3 bases, leaving 8 bases not matched to a gene. Germline CDR1 reads SEHNR; CDR2 reads FQNEAQ (reference sequence). The length of the CDR3 is 15 residues.

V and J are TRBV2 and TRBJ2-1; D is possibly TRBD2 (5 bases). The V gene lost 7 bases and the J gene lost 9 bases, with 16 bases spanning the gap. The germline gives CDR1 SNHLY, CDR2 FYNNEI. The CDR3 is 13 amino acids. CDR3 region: CASNFLEVGEQFF. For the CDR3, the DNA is TGTGCCAGCAATTTCCTGGAGGTGGGTGAGCAGTTCTTC.

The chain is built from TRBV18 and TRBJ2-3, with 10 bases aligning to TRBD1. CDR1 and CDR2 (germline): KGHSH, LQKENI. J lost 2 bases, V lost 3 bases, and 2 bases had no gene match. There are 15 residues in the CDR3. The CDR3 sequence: CASSPDRGHTDTQYF. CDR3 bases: TGTGCCAGCTCACCTGACAGGGGGCACACAGATACGCAGTATTTT.

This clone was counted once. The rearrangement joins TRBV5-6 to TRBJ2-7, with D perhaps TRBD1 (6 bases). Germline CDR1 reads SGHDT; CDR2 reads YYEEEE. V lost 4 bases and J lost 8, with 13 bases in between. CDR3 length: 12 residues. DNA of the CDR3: TGTGCCAGCAGCCAGAATCAGGGGCAGCAGTACTTC. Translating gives CASSQNQGQQYF.

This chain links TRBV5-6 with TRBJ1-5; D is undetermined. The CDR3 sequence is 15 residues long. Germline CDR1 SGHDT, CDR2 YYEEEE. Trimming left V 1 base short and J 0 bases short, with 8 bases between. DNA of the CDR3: TGTGCCAGCAGCTTGAAGCCAAGTAGCAATCAGCCCCAGCATTTT. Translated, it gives CASSLKPSSNQPQHF.

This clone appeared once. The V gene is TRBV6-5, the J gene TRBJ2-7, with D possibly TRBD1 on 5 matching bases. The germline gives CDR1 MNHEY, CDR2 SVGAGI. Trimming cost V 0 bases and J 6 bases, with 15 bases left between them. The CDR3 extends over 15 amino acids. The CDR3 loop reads CASSYSSYAGSEQYF. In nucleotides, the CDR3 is TGTGCCAGCAGTTACTCGAGCTACGCAGGGTCCGAGCAGTACTTC.

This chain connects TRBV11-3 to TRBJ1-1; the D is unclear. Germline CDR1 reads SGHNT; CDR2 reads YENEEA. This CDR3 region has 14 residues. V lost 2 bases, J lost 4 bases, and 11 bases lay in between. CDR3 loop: CASSLPNNPTEAFF. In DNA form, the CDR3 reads TGTGCCAGCAGCTTACCGAACAATCCCACTGAAGCTTTCTTT.

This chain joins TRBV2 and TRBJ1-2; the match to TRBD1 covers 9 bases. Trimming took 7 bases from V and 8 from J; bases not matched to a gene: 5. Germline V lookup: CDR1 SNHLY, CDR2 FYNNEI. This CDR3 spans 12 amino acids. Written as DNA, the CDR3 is TGTGCCAGCATGGGGACAGGGTTCGGCTACACCTTC. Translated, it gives CASMGTGFGYTF.

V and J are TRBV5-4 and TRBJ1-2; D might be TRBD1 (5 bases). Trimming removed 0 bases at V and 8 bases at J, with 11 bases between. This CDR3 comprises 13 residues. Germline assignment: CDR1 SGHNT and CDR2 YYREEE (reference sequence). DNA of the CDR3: TGTGCCAGCAGCTTGGACAGGTCTGGGGGCTACACCTTC. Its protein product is CASSLDRSGGYTF.

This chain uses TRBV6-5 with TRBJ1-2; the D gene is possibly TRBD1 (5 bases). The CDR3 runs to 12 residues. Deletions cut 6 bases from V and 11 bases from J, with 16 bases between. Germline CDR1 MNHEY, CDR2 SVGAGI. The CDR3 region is CASSPTARGYTF. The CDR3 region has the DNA TGTGCCAGCAGCCCAACGGCCCGGGGGTACACCTTC.

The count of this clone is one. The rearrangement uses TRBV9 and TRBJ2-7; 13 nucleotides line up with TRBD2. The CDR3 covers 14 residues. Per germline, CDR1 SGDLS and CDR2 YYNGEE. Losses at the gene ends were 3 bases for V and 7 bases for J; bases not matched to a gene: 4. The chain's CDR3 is CASSAGTSGVEQYF. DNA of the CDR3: TGTGCCAGCAGCGCCGGGACTAGCGGGGTTGAGCAGTACTTC.

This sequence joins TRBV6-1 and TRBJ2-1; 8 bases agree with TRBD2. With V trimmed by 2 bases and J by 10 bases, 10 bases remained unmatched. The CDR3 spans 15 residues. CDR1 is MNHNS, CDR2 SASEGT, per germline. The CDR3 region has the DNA TGTGCCAGCAGTGAACTTCGGGGGGGCTCGGAGGAGCAGTTCTTC. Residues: CASSELRGGSEEQFF.

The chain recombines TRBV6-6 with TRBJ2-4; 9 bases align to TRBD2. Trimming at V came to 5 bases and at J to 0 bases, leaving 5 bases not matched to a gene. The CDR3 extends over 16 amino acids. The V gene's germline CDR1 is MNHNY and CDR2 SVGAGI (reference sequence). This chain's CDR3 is CASSPSGGLAKNIQYF. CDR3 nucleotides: TGTGCCAGCAGTCCCAGCGGGGGGTTAGCCAAAAACATTCAGTACTTC.

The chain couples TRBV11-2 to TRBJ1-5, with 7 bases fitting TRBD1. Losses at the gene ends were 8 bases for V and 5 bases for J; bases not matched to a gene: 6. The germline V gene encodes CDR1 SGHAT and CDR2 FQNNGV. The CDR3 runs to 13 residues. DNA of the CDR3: TGTGCCAGCGGAACAGGGGTAGATCAGCCCCAGCATTTT. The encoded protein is CASGTGVDQPQHF.

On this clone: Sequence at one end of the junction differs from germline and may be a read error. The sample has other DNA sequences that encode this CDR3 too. The chain's CDR3 is CASSLGWRRDVETQYF. The CDR3 region has the DNA TGTGCCAGCAGTTTGGGTTGGAGACGAGATGTCGAGACCCAGTACTTC. The V and J genes are TRBV5-6 and TRBJ2-5; no clear D gene. The CDR3 runs 16 residues. Germline CDR1 SGHDT, CDR2 YYEEEE.

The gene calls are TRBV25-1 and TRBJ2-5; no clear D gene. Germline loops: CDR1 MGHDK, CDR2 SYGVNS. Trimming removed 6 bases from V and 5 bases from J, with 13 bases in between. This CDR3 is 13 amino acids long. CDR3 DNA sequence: TGTGCCAGCAGGTACGCGATTGCGGAGACCCAGTACTTC. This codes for CASRYAIAETQYF.

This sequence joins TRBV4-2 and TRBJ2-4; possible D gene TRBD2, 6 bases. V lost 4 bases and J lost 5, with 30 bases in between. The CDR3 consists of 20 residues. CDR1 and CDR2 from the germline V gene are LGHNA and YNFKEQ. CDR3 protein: CASSLSLGASGFTLQNIQYF. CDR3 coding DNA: TGTGCCAGCAGCCTCTCTCTAGGGGCCAGCGGGTTTACCCTTCAAAACATTCAGTACTTC.

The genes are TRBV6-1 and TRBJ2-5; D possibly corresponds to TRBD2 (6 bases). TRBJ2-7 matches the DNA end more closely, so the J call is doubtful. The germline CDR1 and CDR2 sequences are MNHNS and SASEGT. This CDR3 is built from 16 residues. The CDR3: CASSVFQSGAGPEQYF. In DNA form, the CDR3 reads TGTGCCAGCAGTGTGTTCCAGTCGGGAGCTGGTCCCGAGCAGTACTTC.

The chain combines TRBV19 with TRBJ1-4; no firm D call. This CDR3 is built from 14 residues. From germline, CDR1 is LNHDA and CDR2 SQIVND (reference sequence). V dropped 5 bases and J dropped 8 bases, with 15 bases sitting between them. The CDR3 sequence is CASSRTLQGEKLFF. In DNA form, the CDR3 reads TGTGCCAGTAGTCGGACTTTACAAGGGGAAAAACTGTTTTTT.

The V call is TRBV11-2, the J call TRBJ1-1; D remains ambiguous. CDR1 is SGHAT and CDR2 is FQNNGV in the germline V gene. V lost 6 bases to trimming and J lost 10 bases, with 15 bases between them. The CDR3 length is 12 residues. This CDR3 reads CASSFAGIGAFF. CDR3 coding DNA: TGTGCCAGCAGTTTCGCGGGGATCGGAGCTTTCTTT.